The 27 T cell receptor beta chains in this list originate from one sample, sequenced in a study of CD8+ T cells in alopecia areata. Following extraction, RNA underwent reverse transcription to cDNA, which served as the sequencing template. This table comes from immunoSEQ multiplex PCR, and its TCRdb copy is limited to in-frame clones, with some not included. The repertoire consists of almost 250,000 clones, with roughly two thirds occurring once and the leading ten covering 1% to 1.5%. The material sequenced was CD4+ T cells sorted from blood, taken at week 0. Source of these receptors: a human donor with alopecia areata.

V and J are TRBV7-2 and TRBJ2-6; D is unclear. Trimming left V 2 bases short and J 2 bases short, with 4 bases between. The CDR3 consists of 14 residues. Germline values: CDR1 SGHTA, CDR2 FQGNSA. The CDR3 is CASSLRAGANVLTF. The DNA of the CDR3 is TGTGCCAGCAGCTTAAGGGCTGGGGCCAACGTCCTGACTTTC.

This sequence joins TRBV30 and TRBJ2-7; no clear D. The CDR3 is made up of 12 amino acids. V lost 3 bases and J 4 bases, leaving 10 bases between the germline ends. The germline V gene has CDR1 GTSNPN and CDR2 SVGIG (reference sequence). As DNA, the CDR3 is TGTGCCTGGAGCGGGTGGGATTACGAGCAGTACTTC. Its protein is CAWSGWDYEQYF.

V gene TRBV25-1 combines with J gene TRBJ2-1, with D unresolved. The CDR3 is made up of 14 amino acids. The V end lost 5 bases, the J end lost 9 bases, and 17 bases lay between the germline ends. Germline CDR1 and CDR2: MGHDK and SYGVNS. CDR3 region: CASSTPGSFGEQFF. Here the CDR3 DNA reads TGTGCCAGCAGTACCCCTGGGTCTTTTGGTGAGCAGTTCTTC.

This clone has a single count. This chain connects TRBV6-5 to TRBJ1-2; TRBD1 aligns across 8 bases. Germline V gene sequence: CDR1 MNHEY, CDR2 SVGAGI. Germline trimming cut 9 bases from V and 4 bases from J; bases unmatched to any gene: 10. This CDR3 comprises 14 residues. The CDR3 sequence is CASLPTGESYGYTF. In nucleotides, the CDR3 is TGTGCCAGTCTCCCGACAGGGGAAAGCTATGGCTACACCTTC.

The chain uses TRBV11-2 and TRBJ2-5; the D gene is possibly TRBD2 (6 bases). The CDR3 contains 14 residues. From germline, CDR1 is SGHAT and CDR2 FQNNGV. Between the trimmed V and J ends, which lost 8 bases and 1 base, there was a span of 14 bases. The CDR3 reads CASAGAGRQETQYF. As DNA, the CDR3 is TGTGCCAGCGCTGGCGCGGGGCGCCAAGAGACCCAGTACTTC.

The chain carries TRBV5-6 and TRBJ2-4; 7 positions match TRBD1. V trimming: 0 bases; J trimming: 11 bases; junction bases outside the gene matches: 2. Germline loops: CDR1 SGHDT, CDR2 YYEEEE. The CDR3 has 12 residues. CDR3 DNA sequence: TGTGCCAGCAGCTTGGCTACAGGGGTTCAGTACTTC. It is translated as CASSLATGVQYF.

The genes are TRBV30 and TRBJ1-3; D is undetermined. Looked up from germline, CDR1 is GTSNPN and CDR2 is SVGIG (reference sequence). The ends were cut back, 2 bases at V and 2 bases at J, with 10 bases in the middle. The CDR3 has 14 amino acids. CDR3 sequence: CAWSTGSPGNTIYF. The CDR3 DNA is TGTGCCTGGAGTACGGGGAGCCCTGGAAACACCATATATTTT.

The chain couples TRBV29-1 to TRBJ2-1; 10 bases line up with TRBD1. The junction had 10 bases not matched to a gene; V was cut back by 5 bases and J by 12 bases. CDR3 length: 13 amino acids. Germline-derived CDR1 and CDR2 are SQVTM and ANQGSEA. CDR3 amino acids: CSVRGTGDDLQFF. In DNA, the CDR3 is TGCAGCGTTCGAGGGACAGGGGATGACCTGCAGTTCTTC.

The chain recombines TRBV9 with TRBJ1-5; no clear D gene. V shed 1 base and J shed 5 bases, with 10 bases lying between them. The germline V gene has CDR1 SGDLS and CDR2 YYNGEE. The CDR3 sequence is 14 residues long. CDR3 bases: TGTGCCAGCAGCGTAACCTTTGCGGATCAGCCCCAGCATTTT. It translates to CASSVTFADQPQHF.

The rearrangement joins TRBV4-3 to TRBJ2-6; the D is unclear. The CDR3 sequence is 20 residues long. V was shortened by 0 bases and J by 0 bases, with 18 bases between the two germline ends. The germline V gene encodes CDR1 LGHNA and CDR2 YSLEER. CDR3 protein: CASSQEVFGRGISGANVLTF. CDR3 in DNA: TGCGCCAGCAGCCAAGAGGTGTTTGGCAGAGGTATCTCTGGGGCCAACGTCCTGACTTTC.

The CDR3 nucleotides are TGTGCCAGCAGCCTCGGACAGGGCAATAAGCCCCTCCACTTT. It encodes CASSLGQGNKPLHF. J is TRBJ1-6 and V is TRBV6-5; TRBD1 agrees at 8 bases. J lost 13 bases, V lost 6 bases, and 11 bases had no gene match. CDR3 size: 14 residues. The V gene's germline CDR1 is MNHEY and CDR2 SVGAGI.

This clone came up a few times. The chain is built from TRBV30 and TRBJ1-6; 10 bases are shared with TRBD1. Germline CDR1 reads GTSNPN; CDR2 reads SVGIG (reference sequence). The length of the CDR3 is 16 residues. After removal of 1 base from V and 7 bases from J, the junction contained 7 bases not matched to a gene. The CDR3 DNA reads TGTGCCTGGAGTGGCCGGGGACAGGGGAAAAATTCACCCCTCCACTTT. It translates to CAWSGRGQGKNSPLHF.

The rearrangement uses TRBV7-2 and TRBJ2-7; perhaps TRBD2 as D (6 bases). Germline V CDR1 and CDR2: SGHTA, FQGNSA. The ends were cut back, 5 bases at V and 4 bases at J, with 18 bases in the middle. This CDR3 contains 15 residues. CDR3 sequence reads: CASSLGLTQTYEQYF. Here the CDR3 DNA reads TGTGCCAGCAGCCTGGGACTTACCCAGACTTACGAGCAGTACTTC.

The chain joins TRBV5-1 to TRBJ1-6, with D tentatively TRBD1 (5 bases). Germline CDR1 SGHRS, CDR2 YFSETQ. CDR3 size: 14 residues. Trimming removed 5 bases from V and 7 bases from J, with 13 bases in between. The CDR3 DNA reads TGCGCCAGCAGAGACGGGGGGACCAATTCACCCCTCCACTTT. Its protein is CASRDGGTNSPLHF.

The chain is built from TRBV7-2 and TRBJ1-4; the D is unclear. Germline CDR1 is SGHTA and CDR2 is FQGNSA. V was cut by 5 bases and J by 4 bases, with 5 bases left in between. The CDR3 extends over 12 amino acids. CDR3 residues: CASSRGNEKLFF. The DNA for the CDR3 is TGTGCCAGCAGCCGGGGTAATGAAAAACTGTTTTTT.

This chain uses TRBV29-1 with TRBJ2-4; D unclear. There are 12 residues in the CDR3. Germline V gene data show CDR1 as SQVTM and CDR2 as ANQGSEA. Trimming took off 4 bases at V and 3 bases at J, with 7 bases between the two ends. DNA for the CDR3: TGCAGCGTTGCTCCGGACAAAAACATTCAGTACTTC. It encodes CSVAPDKNIQYF.

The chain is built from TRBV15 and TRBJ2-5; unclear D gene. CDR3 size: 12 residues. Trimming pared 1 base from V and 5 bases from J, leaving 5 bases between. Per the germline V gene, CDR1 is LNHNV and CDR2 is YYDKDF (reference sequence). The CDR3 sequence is CATSRGSETQYF. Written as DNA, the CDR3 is TGTGCCACCAGCAGAGGTTCTGAGACCCAGTACTTC.

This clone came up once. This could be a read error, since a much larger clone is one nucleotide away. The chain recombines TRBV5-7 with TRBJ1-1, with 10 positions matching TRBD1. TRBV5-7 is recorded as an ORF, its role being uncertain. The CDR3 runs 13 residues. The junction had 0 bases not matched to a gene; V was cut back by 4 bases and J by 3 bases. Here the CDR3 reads CASSGTGDTEAFF. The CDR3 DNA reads TGTGCCAGCAGCGGGACAGGGGACACTGAAGCTTTCTTT.

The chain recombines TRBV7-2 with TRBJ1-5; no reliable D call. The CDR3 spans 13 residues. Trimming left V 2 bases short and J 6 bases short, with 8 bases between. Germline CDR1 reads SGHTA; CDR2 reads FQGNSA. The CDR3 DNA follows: TGTGCCAGCAGCTTATATCGCAGTCAGCCCCAGCATTTT. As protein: CASSLYRSQPQHF. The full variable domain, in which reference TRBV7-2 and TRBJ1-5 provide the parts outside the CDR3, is GAGVSQSPSNKVTEKGKDVELRCDPISGHTALYWYRQSLGQGLEFLIYFQGNSAPDKSGLPSDRFSAERTGGSVSTLTIQRTQQEDSAVYLCASSLYRSQPQHFGDGTRLSIL.

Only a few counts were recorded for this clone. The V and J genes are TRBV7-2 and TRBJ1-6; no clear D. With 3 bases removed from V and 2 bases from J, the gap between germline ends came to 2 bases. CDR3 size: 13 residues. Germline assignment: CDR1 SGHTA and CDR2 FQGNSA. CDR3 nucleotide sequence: TGTGCCAGCAGCTTGGCCTATAATTCACCCCTCCACTTT. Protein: CASSLAYNSPLHF.

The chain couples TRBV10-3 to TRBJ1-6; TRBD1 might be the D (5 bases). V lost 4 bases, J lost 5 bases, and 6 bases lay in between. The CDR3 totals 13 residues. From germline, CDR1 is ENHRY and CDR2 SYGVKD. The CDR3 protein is CAISGGHNSPLHF. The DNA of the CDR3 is TGTGCCATCAGTGGGGGACATAATTCACCCCTCCACTTT.

The CDR3 sequence is CASSSQEGHSPLSGANVLTF. For the CDR3, the DNA is TGCGCCAGCAGCTCTCAAGAGGGGCACAGCCCTCTCTCTGGGGCCAACGTCCTGACTTTC. The chain employs TRBV5-1 and TRBJ2-6, with D perhaps assigned TRBD1 or TRBD2 (5 bases each). CDR3 length equals 20 residues. V was cut by 3 bases and J by 0 bases, with 22 bases left in between. Germline CDR1 is SGHRS and CDR2 is YFSETQ.

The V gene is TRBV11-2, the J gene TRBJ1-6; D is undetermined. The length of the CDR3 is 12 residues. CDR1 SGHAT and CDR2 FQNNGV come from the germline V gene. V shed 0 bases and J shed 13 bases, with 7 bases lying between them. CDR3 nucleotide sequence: TGTGCCAGCAGCTTAGATAGTAGTCCCCTCCACTTT. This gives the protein CASSLDSSPLHF. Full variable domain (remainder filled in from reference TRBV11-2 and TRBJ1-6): EAGVAQSPRYKIIEKRQSVAFWCNPISGHATLYWYQQILGQGPKLLIQFQNNGVVDDSQLPKDRFSAERLKGVDSTLKIQPAKLEDSAVYLCASSLDSSPLHFGNGTRLTVT.

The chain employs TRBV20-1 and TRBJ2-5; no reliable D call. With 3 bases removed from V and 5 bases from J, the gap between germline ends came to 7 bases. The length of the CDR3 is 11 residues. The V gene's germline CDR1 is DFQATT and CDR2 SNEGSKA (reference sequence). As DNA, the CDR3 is TGCAGTGCTAGTCGGGCGGAGACCCAGTACTTC. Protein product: CSASRAETQYF.

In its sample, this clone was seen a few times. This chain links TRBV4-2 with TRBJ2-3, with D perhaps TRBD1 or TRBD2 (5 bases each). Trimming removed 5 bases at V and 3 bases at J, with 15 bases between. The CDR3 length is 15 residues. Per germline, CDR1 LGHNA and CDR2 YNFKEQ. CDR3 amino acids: CASSSGTVGTDTQYF. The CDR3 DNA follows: TGTGCCAGCAGCTCGGGGACCGTTGGGACAGATACGCAGTATTTT.

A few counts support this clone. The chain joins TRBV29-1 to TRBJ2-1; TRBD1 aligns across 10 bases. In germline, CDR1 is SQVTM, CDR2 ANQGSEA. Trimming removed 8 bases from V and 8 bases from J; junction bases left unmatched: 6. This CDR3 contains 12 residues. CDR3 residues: CSPGQGGDEQFF. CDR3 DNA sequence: TGCAGCCCTGGACAGGGGGGCGATGAGCAGTTCTTC.

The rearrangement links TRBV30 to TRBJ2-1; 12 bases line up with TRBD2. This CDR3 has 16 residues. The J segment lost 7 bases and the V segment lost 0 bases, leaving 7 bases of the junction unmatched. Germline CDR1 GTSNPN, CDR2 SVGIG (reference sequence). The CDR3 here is CAWSVTSGGSWNEQFF. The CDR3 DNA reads TGTGCCTGGAGTGTCACTAGCGGGGGGTCGTGGAATGAGCAGTTCTTC.